The text below deals with one T cell receptor beta chain. Clones were read by immunoSEQ multiplex PCR, and TCRdb kept only the in-frame ones, dropping some. Of approximately 83,000 clones in the sample, more than 80% were seen once. This sample is drawn from a study of control samples from healthy donors and cancer patients. J gave up 0 bases and V 4 bases, and 6 bases lay outside the gene matches. From germline, CDR1 is MNHEY and CDR2 SMNVEV (reference sequence). The CDR3 length is 17 residues. V usage is TRBV27 and J usage is TRBJ2-1; 10 bases are a match to TRBD2. The sequenced sample was blood. The clonotype originates from a woman in her thirties in good health. The chain's CDR3 is CASSSRSGRSSYNEQFF. CDR3 DNA: TGTGCCAGCAGTTCCCGTAGCGGGAGGAGCTCCTACAATGAGCAGTTCTTC.